The rows below give T cell receptor beta chains drawn from one sample of a study of T cells in narcolepsy. Assay used: immunoSEQ multiplex PCR; TCRdb lists only in-frame clones, some missing. The data hold about 13,000 clones, with around nine tenths observed a single time. Sequenced input: CD45RA- memory CD4+ T cells from PBMCs. The source of these receptors is a human donor with narcolepsy. Both conserved end residues are part of each CDR3. A D gene is named only where the DNA matches it firmly. The size of a clone is reported for some rows only, either as once, few or many, or as a class for expanded clones.

v_gene	d_gene	abundance	j_gene	CDR3nt	CDR3aa
TRBV19	NA	NA	TRBJ1-1	TGTGCCAGTAGTACACAGAGTGAAGCTTTCTTT	CASSTQSEAFF
TRBV5-1	NA	NA	TRBJ1-1	TGCGCCAGCAGCAGAGGGGGGGGTCGCACTGAAGCTTTCTTT	CASSRGGGRTEAFF
TRBV30	NA	NA	TRBJ2-5	TGTGCCTGGGATAGATCAGAGACCCAGTACTTC	CAWDRSETQYF
TRBV19	TRBD1	few	TRBJ1-2	TGTGCCAGTAGTGGGGGACAGGGCTATGGCTACACCTTC	CASSGGQGYGYTF
TRBV6-5	NA	once	TRBJ2-7	TGTGCCAGCAGTAGACCGGGACAAATAAACTACGAGCAGTACTTC	CASSRPGQINYEQYF
TRBV18	NA	NA	TRBJ1-1	TGTGCCAGCTCCTTGAACACTGAAGCTTTCTTT	CASSLNTEAFF
TRBV18	TRBD2	NA	TRBJ2-7	TGTGCCAGCCAGACTAGCGGGGGAATCTACGAGCAGTACTTC	CASQTSGGIYEQYF
TRBV5-8	NA	NA	TRBJ2-2	TGTGCCAGCAGCCGGGGGGCAGGGCCCACCGGGGAGCTGTTTTTT	CASSRGAGPTGELFF
TRBV18	NA	NA	TRBJ2-7	TGTGCCAGCTTCCTAAGCTCCTACGAGCAGTACTTC	CASFLSSYEQYF
TRBV6-6	TRBD1	once	TRBJ2-3	TGTGCCAGCTCAGGGACAGGGAGCGATACGCAGTATTTT	CASSGTGSDTQYF
TRBV5-8	NA	NA	TRBJ1-5	TGTGCCAGCAGCTTGCGGCGGAATAGCAATCAGCCCCAGCATTTT	CASSLRRNSNQPQHF
TRBV27	NA	NA	TRBJ2-7	TGTGCCAGCACCCCGGGACATTTAAGCTACGAGCAGTACTTC	CASTPGHLSYEQYF
TRBV27	TRBD1	once	TRBJ2-7	TGTGCCAGCAGTTCCCCAGGGACAGGGGGCCGCTACGAGCAGTACTTC	CASSSPGTGGRYEQYF
TRBV4-2	NA	NA	TRBJ1-4	TGTGCCAGCAGCCATTCACGGGGAATAGCTAATGAAAAACTGTTTTTT	CASSHSRGIANEKLFF
TRBV19	TRBD2	NA	TRBJ2-7	TGTGCCAGTAGTGGGGGGTCTAGCGGGAGGGTTTCCTACGAGCAGTACTTC	CASSGGSSGRVSYEQYF
TRBV9	TRBD2	NA	TRBJ2-7	TGTGCCAGCAGCAGAACTCCGGGACTAGCGGGCAGCTCCTACGAGCAGTACTTC	CASSRTPGLAGSSYEQYF
TRBV5-1	NA	NA	TRBJ2-7	TGCGCCAGCAGGGCGGAAACAATTTCCTACGAGCAGTACTTC	CASRAETISYEQYF
TRBV7-8	NA	NA	TRBJ1-5	TGTGCCAGCAGCTTAGTGGGAGGGCGGGATAGCAATCAGCCCCAGCATTTT	CASSLVGGRDSNQPQHF
TRBV27	NA	NA	TRBJ1-4	TGTGCCAGCAAGACAGCTTTGGGATATGAAAAACTGTTTTTT	CASKTALGYEKLFF
TRBV11-3	TRBD2	NA	TRBJ2-1	TGTGCCAGCAGCTTTCGGGGGGATGCTGAGCAGTTCTTC	CASSFRGDAEQFF
TRBV27	TRBD1	NA	TRBJ2-7	TGTGCCAGCAGACCGGGACAGCGAACCTACGAGCAGTACTTC	CASRPGQRTYEQYF
TRBV9	NA	once	TRBJ1-3	TGTGCCAGCGGGGCGGTCGGTGGAAACACCATATATTTT	CASGAVGGNTIYF
TRBV10-1	TRBD1	once	TRBJ2-7	TGCGCCTATCTCCGGGACAGGGCCTACGAGCAGTACTTC	CAYLRDRAYEQYF
TRBV13	NA	NA	TRBJ1-2	TGTGCCAGCAGCTCGATACGGGCCAATGGGGGGTATGGCTACACCTTC	CASSSIRANGGYGYTF
TRBV2	NA	NA	TRBJ2-5	TGTGCCAGCAGTGAGGGGCCAGGGCGGACCCAGTACTTC	CASSEGPGRTQYF
TRBV7-2	TRBD2	NA	TRBJ2-5	TGTGCCAGCAGCTTGAAAGCTAGCGGGAGGGAAGAGACCCAGTACTTC	CASSLKASGREETQYF